Described below is a single T cell receptor beta chain sequence and its context. Its antigen remains unknown. The method was immunoSEQ multiplex PCR; TCRdb's version includes in-frame clones alone and lacks a portion of them. The table records around 1.6 million clones, 95% to 99% of them present only once. In germline, CDR1 is SNHLY, CDR2 FYNNEI. The length of the CDR3 is 13 residues. V lost 8 bases and J lost 9; bases outside the gene matches: 10. The data belong to a study of shared clonotypes between healthy human individuals. Study-wide background: Aged 18 to 49, the donors were a couple of women and a few men.

Study results and caveats: Sample collection involved blood only; tissue repertoires are likely different. Sharing across four donors was highest in naive CD4 (around 5%) and lowest in memory CD8 (0.4%).

The healthy adult donors were HIV-negative and reported no recent acute infections or vaccinations. The source is a man aged 25 to 40 in good health. The sample taken for sequencing was naive CD4+ T cells sorted from blood. The subset: CD45RA+ positively selected. The chain has TRBV2 and TRBJ1-5; 7 bases map to TRBD1. This chain's CDR3 is CASGQGGERPQHF. CDR3 DNA: TGTGCCAGCGGGCAGGGGGGGGAGAGGCCCCAGCATTTT.